This T cell receptor beta chain was profiled in a study of T cell repertoires in cytomegalovirus infection. Study at large: Alongside well-studied HLA-B-restricted CMV epitopes, recently identified HLA-C-restricted CMV epitopes were also used. Shared public TCR beta signatures pointed to both CMV infection and a matching HLA type. Study-wide results and caveats: What dominated the ex vivo response were HLA-C-restricted CMV-specific TCR beta clonotypes.

On this clonotype itself: Its target is not known.

Germline CDR1 and CDR2: MDHEN and SYDVKM. V shed 4 bases and J 0 bases; nucleotides not matched to a gene: 12. The CDR3 is made up of 18 amino acids. TCRdb fed the reads into MiXCR, producing one record per CDR3 protein. The profile shows over 40,000 distinct CDR3 sequences, around 21% of them singletons. The chain couples TRBV28 to TRBJ1-5; 7 bases are a match to TRBD1. Sample: CD8+ T cells from cultured PBMCs, taken from culture after CMV antigen stimulation. This TCR was sampled from a human donor in good health (CMV status not recorded). Some clones in this sample may be carry-over from other donors' samples. CDR3 loop: CASSSLHGTDYSNQPQHF. In nucleotides, the CDR3 is TGTGCCAGCAGTTCCCTCCACGGGACAGACTATAGCAATCAGCCCCAGCATTTT.